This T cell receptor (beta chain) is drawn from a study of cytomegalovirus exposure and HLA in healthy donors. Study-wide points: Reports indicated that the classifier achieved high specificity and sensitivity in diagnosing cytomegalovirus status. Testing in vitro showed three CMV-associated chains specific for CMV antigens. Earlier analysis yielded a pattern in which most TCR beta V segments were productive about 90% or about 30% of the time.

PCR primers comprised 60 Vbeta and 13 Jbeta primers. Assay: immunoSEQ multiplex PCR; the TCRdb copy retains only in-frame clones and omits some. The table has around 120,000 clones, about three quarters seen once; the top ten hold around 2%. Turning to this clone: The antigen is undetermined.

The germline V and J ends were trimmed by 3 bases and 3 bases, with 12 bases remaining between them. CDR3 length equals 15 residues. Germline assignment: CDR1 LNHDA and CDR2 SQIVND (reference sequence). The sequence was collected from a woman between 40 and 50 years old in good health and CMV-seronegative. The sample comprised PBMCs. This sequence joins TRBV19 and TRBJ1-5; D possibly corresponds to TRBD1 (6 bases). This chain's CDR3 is CASSINREYNQPQHF. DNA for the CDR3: TGTGCCAGTAGTATTAACAGGGAATACAATCAGCCCCAGCATTTT.